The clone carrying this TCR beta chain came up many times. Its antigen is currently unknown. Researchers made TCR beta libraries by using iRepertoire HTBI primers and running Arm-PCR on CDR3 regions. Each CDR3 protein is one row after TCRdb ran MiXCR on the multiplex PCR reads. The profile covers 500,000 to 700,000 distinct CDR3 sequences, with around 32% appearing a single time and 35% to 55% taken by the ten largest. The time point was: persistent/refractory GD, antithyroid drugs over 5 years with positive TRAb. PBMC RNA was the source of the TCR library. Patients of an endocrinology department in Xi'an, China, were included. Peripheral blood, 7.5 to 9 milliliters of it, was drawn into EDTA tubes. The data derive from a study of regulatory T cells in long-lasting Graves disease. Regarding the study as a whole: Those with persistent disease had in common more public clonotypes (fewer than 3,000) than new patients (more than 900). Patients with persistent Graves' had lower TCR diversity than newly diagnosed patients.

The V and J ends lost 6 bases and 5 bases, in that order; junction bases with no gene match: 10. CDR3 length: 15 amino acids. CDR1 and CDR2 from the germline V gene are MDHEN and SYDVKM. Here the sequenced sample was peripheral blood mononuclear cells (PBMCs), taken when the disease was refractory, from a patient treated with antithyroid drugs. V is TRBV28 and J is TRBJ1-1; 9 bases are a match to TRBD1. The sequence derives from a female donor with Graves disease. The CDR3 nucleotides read TGTGCCAGCAGCTTGCCGGGACAGGGCGGGACTGAAGCTTTCTTT. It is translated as CASSLPGQGGTEAFF.